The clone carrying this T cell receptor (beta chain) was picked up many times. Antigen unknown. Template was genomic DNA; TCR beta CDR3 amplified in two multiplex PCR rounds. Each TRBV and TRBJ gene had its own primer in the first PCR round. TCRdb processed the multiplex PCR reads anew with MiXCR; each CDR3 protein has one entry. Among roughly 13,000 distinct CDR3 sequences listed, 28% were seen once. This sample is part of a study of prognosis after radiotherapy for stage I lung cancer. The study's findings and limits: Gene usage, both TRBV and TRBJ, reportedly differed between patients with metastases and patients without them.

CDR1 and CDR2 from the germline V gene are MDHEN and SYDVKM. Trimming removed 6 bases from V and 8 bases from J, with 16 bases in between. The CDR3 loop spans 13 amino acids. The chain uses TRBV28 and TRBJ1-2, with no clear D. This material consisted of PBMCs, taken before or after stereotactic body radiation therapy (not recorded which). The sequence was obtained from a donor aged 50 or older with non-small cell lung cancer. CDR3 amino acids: CASRGMSVSGYTF. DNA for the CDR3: TGTGCCAGCAGGGGCATGAGCGTGTCGGGCTACACCTTC.